This T cell receptor beta chain was identified in a study of cytomegalovirus exposure and HLA in healthy donors. A multiplex PCR was run with 60 Vbeta primers and 13 Jbeta primers. Assay used: immunoSEQ multiplex PCR; TCRdb lists only in-frame clones, some missing. The sample lists roughly 160,000 clones; approximately 75% were seen once. Per the germline V gene, CDR1 is SGHTA and CDR2 is FQGNSA. The V and J ends lost 4 bases and 4 bases, in that order; junction bases with no gene match: 6. CDR3 length: 14 residues. The sample taken for sequencing was PBMCs. The chain combines TRBV7-2 with TRBJ1-1; 7 positions agree with TRBD1. This sequence was found in a girl aged 10-17 years in good health and CMV-seronegative. The CDR3 DNA reads as TGTGCCAGCAGCTACAGACAGGGCGGCACTGAAGCTTTCTTT. Amino acid sequence: CASSYRQGGTEAFF.